Following are 29 T cell receptor beta chains from one sample sequenced in a study of PD-L1 blockade in urothelial cancer (dated by TCRdb to the late 2010s). Library preparation employed the immunoSEQ multiplex PCR assay. TCRdb obtained this table from immuneACCESS and retained in-frame rearrangements with V and J assigned. These tables miss some clones; where compared with another copy, unresolved V genes account for less than half of the shortfall, and the remainder is unexplained. For this sample the table gives under 100,000 clones, of which 90% were detected only once. The ten largest clonotypes hold 1.5% to 2% of the sample. The meaning of the sample's time point label: pretreatment peripheral blood. The sample consisted of PBMCs, taken around atezolizumab (anti-PD-L1) treatment. These receptors all stem from a man aged 55 to 70 with urothelial cancer.

The V and J genes are TRBV18 and TRBJ1-1; D may be TRBD1 (5 bases). Germline V CDR1 and CDR2: KGHSH, LQKENI. V shed 3 bases and J shed 0 bases, with 14 bases lying between them. The CDR3 is made up of 16 amino acids. The CDR3 protein is CASSPNGGGMNTEAFF. CDR3 nucleotides: TGTGCCAGCTCACCCAACGGGGGAGGCATGAACACTGAAGCTTTCTTT.

The V and J genes are TRBV9 and TRBJ1-4; 10 bases are shared with TRBD1. This CDR3 comprises 15 residues. Germline CDR1 is SGDLS and CDR2 is YYNGEE. V trimming: 3 bases; J trimming: 6 bases; junction bases outside the gene matches: 5. Here the CDR3 reads CASSGGTGEDEKLFF. The CDR3 region has the DNA TGTGCCAGCAGCGGAGGGACAGGGGAAGATGAAAAACTGTTTTTT.

J is TRBJ2-3 and V is TRBV5-4; 10 positions match TRBD1. The CDR3 is 15 residues long. V gave up 1 base and J gave up 3 bases; unmatched junction bases: 2. The germline gives CDR1 SGHNT, CDR2 YYREEE (reference sequence). CDR3 DNA: TGTGCCAGCAGCTTGTTGGGACAGGGGACAGATACGCAGTATTTT. Translation gives CASSLLGQGTDTQYF.

The genes are TRBV6-6 and TRBJ2-1, with D perhaps TRBD2 (6 bases). The CDR3 has 15 amino acids. Germline V gene sequence: CDR1 MNHNY, CDR2 SVGAGI (reference sequence). Trimming shortened V by 4 bases and J by 7 bases, and 17 bases separated the two germline ends. CDR3 protein: CASSSPLVGGNEQFF. CDR3 in DNA: TGTGCCAGCAGTTCGCCCCTGGTCGGGGGAAATGAGCAGTTCTTC.

V is TRBV7-9 and J is TRBJ1-2, with a weak D call TRBD1 (5 bases). The CDR3 loop spans 13 amino acids. Trimming removed 5 bases at V and 4 bases at J, with 11 bases between. Germline CDR1 SEHNR, CDR2 FQNEAQ (reference sequence). The CDR3 coding sequence is TGTGCCAGCAGCCTTGGACACCTCTATGGCTACACCTTC. This sequence encodes CASSLGHLYGYTF.

The V and J genes are TRBV7-9 and TRBJ2-5; TRBD1 matches at 7 bases. J gave up 2 bases and V 6 bases, and 6 bases lay outside the gene matches. The CDR3 sequence is 14 residues long. Germline V lookup: CDR1 SEHNR, CDR2 FQNEAQ (reference sequence). CDR3 residues: CASRMWDSQETQYF. CDR3 DNA: TGTGCCAGCAGAATGTGGGACAGTCAAGAGACCCAGTACTTC. Full variable domain (rest looked up from reference TRBV7-9 and TRBJ2-5): DTGVSQNPRHKITKRGQNVTFRCDPISEHNRLYWYRQTLGQGPEFLTYFQNEAQLEKSRLLSDRFSAERPKGSFSTLEIQRTEQGDSAMYLCASRMWDSQETQYFGPGTRLLVL.

V is TRBV6-6 and J is TRBJ1-5; 9 bases are a match to TRBD1. Germline V CDR1 and CDR2: MNHNY, SVGAGI (reference sequence). The CDR3 extends over 16 amino acids. J was trimmed by 5 bases and V by 0 bases; bases with no gene match: 5. This chain's CDR3 is CASSYSDRGLDQPQHF. The CDR3 DNA follows: TGTGCCAGCAGTTACTCGGACAGGGGTTTGGATCAGCCCCAGCATTTT.

This chain uses TRBV29-1 with TRBJ1-2; D uncertain. Germline CDR1 is SQVTM and CDR2 is ANQGSEA. This CDR3 has 11 amino acids. CDR3 sequence (DNA): TGCAGTGCTACAGTGGGCTATGGCTACACCTTC. Translating it yields CSATVGYGYTF.

The chain uses TRBV6-6 and TRBJ2-7; 13 bases agree with TRBD2. CDR3 size: 15 residues. V lost 6 bases, J lost 4 bases, and 6 bases stayed unmatched. Germline CDR1 and CDR2: MNHNY and SVGAGI (reference sequence). The CDR3 coding sequence is TGTGCCAGCAGACCTACTAGCGGGGGGGCATACGAGCAGTACTTC. Protein: CASRPTSGGAYEQYF.

The genes are TRBV5-5 and TRBJ1-3, with 7 positions matching TRBD1. The V and J ends lost 5 bases and 0 bases, in that order; junction bases with no gene match: 5. The CDR3 covers 15 residues. From germline, CDR1 is SGHKS and CDR2 YYEKEE (reference sequence). CDR3 amino acids: CASRSTGSSGNTIYF. The CDR3, as DNA: TGTGCCAGCAGGTCGACAGGGAGCTCTGGAAACACCATATATTTT.

The chain is built from TRBV19 and TRBJ2-5, with 10 bases matching TRBD2. The CDR3 spans 15 residues. V shed 3 bases and J 5 bases; nucleotides not matched to a gene: 6. Germline loops: CDR1 LNHDA, CDR2 SQIVND (reference sequence). In nucleotides, the CDR3 is TGTGCCAGTAGTATGGAGCGGGGGGGCGGGGAGACCCAGTACTTC. Translated, it gives CASSMERGGGETQYF.

V usage is TRBV18 and J usage is TRBJ2-7, with 9 bases fitting TRBD1. The CDR3 extends over 15 amino acids. Germline CDR1 reads KGHSH; CDR2 reads LQKENI. Trimming took 1 base from V and 4 from J; bases not matched to a gene: 5. CDR3 sequence (DNA): TGTGCCAGCTCACCACTAGGACAGGGGCCTTACGAGCAGTACTTC. Encoded protein: CASSPLGQGPYEQYF.

This chain joins TRBV5-4 and TRBJ2-3; no firm D call. The CDR3 runs to 13 residues. V was shortened by 3 bases and J by 4 bases, with 9 bases between the two germline ends. CDR1 is SGHNT and CDR2 is YYREEE in the germline V gene (reference sequence). The CDR3 here is CASSSPSADTQYF. In DNA form, the CDR3 reads TGTGCCAGCAGCTCCCCAAGCGCAGATACGCAGTATTTT.

As to this clone: The junction and the germline gene differ at one end; a read error may be behind it. The chain is built from TRBV2 and TRBJ1-5, with a tentative D call TRBD1 (6 bases). The V gene's germline CDR1 is SNHLY and CDR2 FYNNEI. CDR3 length: 16 residues. The CDR3 loop is CTNSGTSQYSNQPQHF. CDR3 in DNA: TGCACCAACTCCGGGACATCCCAATATAGCAATCAGCCCCAGCATTTT.

The CDR3 is CASSPGFGGRNYEQYF. The DNA for the CDR3 is TGTGCCAGCAGCCCAGGGTTTGGTGGCAGAAACTACGAGCAGTACTTC. This chain connects TRBV7-9 to TRBJ2-7; TRBD1 might be the D (5 bases). V was pared by 5 bases and J by 3 bases, with 20 bases between. Germline values: CDR1 SEHNR, CDR2 FQNEAQ (reference sequence). The CDR3 has 16 residues.

For this clone: Different DNA sequences within this sample yield the same CDR3. The gene calls are TRBV5-1 and TRBJ1-4; TRBD1 agrees at 8 bases. From germline, CDR1 is SGHRS and CDR2 YFSETQ. Trimming took 0 bases from V and 8 from J; bases not matched to a gene: 3. This CDR3 spans 14 amino acids. Here the CDR3 reads CASSLDRGGEKLFF. Here the CDR3 DNA reads TGCGCCAGCAGCTTGGACAGGGGGGGGGAAAAACTGTTTTTT. Combining the CDR3 with reference TRBV5-1 and TRBJ1-4 gives the whole variable domain KAGVTQTPRYLIKTRGQQVTLSCSPISGHRSVSWYQQTPGQGLQFLFEYFSETQRNKGNFPGRFSGRQFSNSRSEMNVSTLELGDSALYLCASSLDRGGEKLFFGSGTQLSVL.

With regard to this clone: Different DNA sequences within this sample yield the same CDR3. The chain is built from TRBV6-5 and TRBJ1-1; 12 bases align to TRBD1. From germline, CDR1 is MNHEY and CDR2 SVGAGI. The CDR3 covers 15 residues. Losses at the gene ends were 6 bases for V and 3 bases for J; bases not matched to a gene: 5. The CDR3 bases are TGTGCCAGCAGGGGACAGGGGGCTGGTGACACTGAAGCTTTCTTT. This gives the protein CASRGQGAGDTEAFF.

This clone is a singleton in its sample. The chain has TRBV19 and TRBJ1-5, with D uncertain. Trimming stripped 5 bases from V and 7 bases from J, with 9 bases between. The CDR3 sequence is 12 residues long. Per the germline V gene, CDR1 is LNHDA and CDR2 is SQIVND (reference sequence). CDR3 in DNA: TGTGCCAGTAGTTCCCCTAGGCAGCCCCAGCATTTT. Translating it yields CASSSPRQPQHF.

This clone came up a few times. The J gene is TRBJ1-1, the V gene TRBV5-5, with D perhaps TRBD1 (6 bases). The V end was cut by 2 bases, the J end by 1 base, with 15 bases between. Per the germline V gene, CDR1 is SGHKS and CDR2 is YYEKEE (reference sequence). This CDR3 has 16 amino acids. In nucleotides, the CDR3 is TGTGCCAGCAGCTTTCTTGGGGGCTATCAGAACACTGAAGCTTTCTTT. Its translation is CASSFLGGYQNTEAFF.

The chain couples TRBV7-8 to TRBJ2-1; tentatively, D is TRBD2 (6 bases). CDR1 is SGHVS and CDR2 is FQNEAQ in the germline V gene. The CDR3 sequence is 15 residues long. V lost 1 base and J 1 base, leaving 8 bases between the germline ends. The CDR3 here is CASSLGRGSYNEQFF. In nucleotides, the CDR3 is TGTGCCAGCAGCTTAGGGCGGGGATCCTACAATGAGCAGTTCTTC.

V usage is TRBV5-6 and J usage is TRBJ1-2; 7 bases map to TRBD1. The V segment lost 4 bases and the J segment 2 bases; nucleotides outside the gene matches: 2. The germline gives CDR1 SGHDT, CDR2 YYEEEE. This CDR3 comprises 13 residues. The CDR3 protein is CASSKGQNYGYTF. In DNA form, the CDR3 reads TGTGCCAGCAGCAAGGGACAGAACTATGGCTACACCTTC.

This rearrangement joins TRBV14 to TRBJ2-1; 11 nucleotides agree with TRBD2. The CDR3 is 17 amino acids. Germline CDR1 reads SGHDN; CDR2 reads FVKESK. The V gene end was trimmed by 2 bases and the J gene end by 0 bases; junction bases not matched to a gene: 3. DNA for the CDR3: TGTGCCAGCAGCCAAACTAGCGGGGGAAGCTCCTACAATGAGCAGTTCTTC. Encoded protein: CASSQTSGGSSYNEQFF. Drawing the rest from reference TRBV14 and TRBJ2-1, the complete variable domain is EAGVTQFPSHSVIEKGQTVTLRCDPISGHDNLYWYRRVMGKEIKFLLHFVKESKQDESGMPNNRFLAERTGGTYSTLKVQPAELEDSGVYFCASSQTSGGSSYNEQFFGPGTRLTVL.

The rearrangement joins TRBV2 to TRBJ2-3, with 10 bases fitting TRBD2. The CDR3 sequence is 17 residues long. V lost 2 bases and J lost 6; bases outside the gene matches: 11. Germline-derived CDR1 and CDR2 are SNHLY and FYNNEI. CDR3 protein: CASSELPSSGSADTQYF. The CDR3 coding sequence is TGTGCCAGCAGTGAACTACCGTCTAGCGGGAGTGCGGATACGCAGTATTTT.

This chain links TRBV5-6 with TRBJ2-3; D is unresolved. Trimming took off 0 bases at V and 6 bases at J, with 8 bases between the two ends. Germline V gene sequence: CDR1 SGHDT, CDR2 YYEEEE. The length of the CDR3 is 13 residues. The CDR3: CASSLVQLDTQYF. CDR3 DNA: TGTGCCAGCAGCTTGGTACAGTTGGATACGCAGTATTTT.

In the case of this clone: At one boundary the junction diverges from the germline segment, which might be a read error. The rearrangement uses TRBV28 and TRBJ2-7; 8 bases match TRBD1. This CDR3 comprises 12 residues. Germline lookup yields CDR1 MDHEN and CDR2 SYDVKM. The CDR3 DNA follows: TGTGCCAGCAGTTTTCGGCAGGGGGCGGAGAACTTC. Translation: CASSFRQGAENF.

CDR3: CASTRDRVTPRTDTQYF. The CDR3 region has the DNA TGTGCCAGCACACGGGACAGGGTTACTCCTAGAACAGATACGCAGTATTTT. The J gene is TRBJ2-3, the V gene TRBV7-8; 9 bases align to TRBD1. Germline V lookup: CDR1 SGHVS, CDR2 FQNEAQ. V lost 7 bases and J lost 3; bases outside the gene matches: 14. The CDR3 length is 17 residues.

V gene TRBV7-2 combines with J gene TRBJ1-2, with D uncertain. V gave up 0 bases and J gave up 8 bases, with 13 bases separating them. This CDR3 has 14 residues. The V gene's germline CDR1 is SGHTA and CDR2 FQGNSA. The CDR3: CASSLAVQSNGYTF. Written as DNA, the CDR3 is TGTGCCAGCAGCTTAGCGGTACAGAGTAACGGCTACACCTTC.

The V gene is TRBV19, the J gene TRBJ2-7; D is unresolved. CDR3 length equals 14 residues. Deletions cut 3 bases from V and 2 bases from J, with 11 bases between. CDR1 LNHDA and CDR2 SQIVND come from the germline V gene (reference sequence). The CDR3 DNA reads as TGTGCCAGTAGTATCCCACAGAGCCCCTACGAGCAGTACTTC. This encodes CASSIPQSPYEQYF.

The chain combines TRBV11-2 with TRBJ2-7; 9 bases agree with TRBD2. The germline CDR1 and CDR2 sequences are SGHAT and FQNNGV. The CDR3 consists of 16 residues. V lost 0 bases to trimming and J lost 5 bases; unmatched junction nucleotides: 8. The CDR3 is CASSLDRRREGDEQYF. CDR3 coding DNA: TGTGCCAGCAGCTTAGATAGGAGGCGGGAGGGCGACGAGCAGTACTTC.